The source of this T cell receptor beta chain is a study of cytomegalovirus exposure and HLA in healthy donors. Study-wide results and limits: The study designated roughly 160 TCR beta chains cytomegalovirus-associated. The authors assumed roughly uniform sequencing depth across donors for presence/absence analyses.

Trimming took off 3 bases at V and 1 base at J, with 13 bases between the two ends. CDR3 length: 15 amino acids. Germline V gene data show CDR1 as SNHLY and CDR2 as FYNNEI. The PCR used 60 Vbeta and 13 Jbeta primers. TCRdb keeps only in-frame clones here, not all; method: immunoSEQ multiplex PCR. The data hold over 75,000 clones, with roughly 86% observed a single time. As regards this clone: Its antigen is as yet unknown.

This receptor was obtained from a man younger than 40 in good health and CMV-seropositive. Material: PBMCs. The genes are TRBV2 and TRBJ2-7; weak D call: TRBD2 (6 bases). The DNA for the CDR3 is TGTGCCAGCAGTGATTCGGGGGTTCCTTCCTACGAGCAGTACTTC. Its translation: CASSDSGVPSYEQYF. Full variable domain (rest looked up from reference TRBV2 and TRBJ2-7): EPEVTQTPSHQVTQMGQEVILRCVPISNHLYFYWYRQILGQKVEFLVSFYNNEISEKSEIFDDQFSVERPDGSNFTLKIRSTKLEDSAMYFCASSDSGVPSYEQYFGPGTRLTVT.